These 26 T cell receptor beta chains share one sample of origin, sequenced in a study of response to subunit inactivated influenza vaccine. TCRdb reanalysed the RT-PCR reads using MiXCR and keeps one entry per CDR3 protein. The profile shows fewer than 600,000 distinct CDR3 sequences, less than 7.5% of them singletons. Specimen: PBMCs from blood, collected around 2 years after vaccination. The receptors here all came from a man aged 50 to 69 who received an inactivated influenza vaccine.

This clonotype was seen ten or more times. V is TRBV20-1 and J is TRBJ2-7; D might be TRBD1 or TRBD2, each matching 5 bases. The CDR3 has 13 amino acids. CDR1 is DFQATT and CDR2 is SNEGSKA in the germline V gene (reference sequence). Trimming left V 5 bases short and J 0 bases short, with 11 bases between. CDR3 in DNA: TGCAGTGCTGAGAGGGGCGTCTCCTACGAGCAGTACTTC. Its translation is CSAERGVSYEQYF.

This rearrangement joins TRBV2 to TRBJ1-1, with D hard to call. The CDR3 is 14 amino acids. CDR1 SNHLY and CDR2 FYNNEI come from the germline V gene. V was cut by 7 bases and J by 3 bases, with 15 bases left in between. CDR3 sequence reads: CASTFGVRDTEAFF. The DNA for the CDR3 is TGTGCCAGCACTTTTGGGGTACGGGACACTGAAGCTTTCTTT.

The chain carries TRBV20-1 and TRBJ2-7; TRBD1 or TRBD2 may be the D gene (5 bases each). The CDR3 totals 14 residues. Germline V gene sequence: CDR1 DFQATT, CDR2 SNEGSKA (reference sequence). Trimming shortened V by 0 bases and J by 3 bases, and 12 bases separated the two germline ends. The CDR3 loop reads CSARDSGRSYEQYF. In DNA, the CDR3 is TGCAGTGCTAGAGATTCGGGACGGAGCTACGAGCAGTACTTC.

This clonotype was counted at least ten times. V is TRBV4-1 and J is TRBJ1-4; 8 positions match TRBD1. The CDR3 has 15 residues. Germline CDR1 reads MGHRA; CDR2 reads YSYEKL. J gave up 8 bases and V 5 bases, and 10 bases lay outside the gene matches. CDR3: CASSGVGTGGEKLFF. In nucleotides, the CDR3 is TGCGCCAGCAGCGGGGTCGGGACAGGAGGGGAAAAACTGTTTTTT.

There are a few counts of this clonotype. This chain links TRBV7-9 with TRBJ1-4; the match to TRBD1 covers 7 bases. CDR3 length: 17 residues. Germline V CDR1 and CDR2: SEHNR, FQNEAQ (reference sequence). After removal of 1 base from V and 3 bases from J, the junction contained 8 bases not matched to a gene. CDR3 region: CASSLGDYRGSNEKLFF. CDR3 DNA: TGTGCCAGCAGCTTAGGAGATTACAGGGGATCTAATGAAAAACTGTTTTTT.

The chain employs TRBV5-1 and TRBJ2-7; perhaps TRBD1 as D (6 bases). The CDR3 is 14 amino acids. V was pared by 0 bases and J by 7 bases, with 14 bases between. CDR1 is SGHRS, CDR2 YFSETQ, per germline. CDR3: CASSLGGHPGEQYF. The CDR3 DNA is TGCGCCAGCAGCTTGGGGGGACACCCTGGGGAGCAGTACTTC.

In this sample, this clonotype turned up a few times. This chain joins TRBV5-5 and TRBJ1-2; 7 bases match TRBD1. V lost 4 bases, J lost 4 bases, and 7 bases stayed unmatched. The CDR3 has 14 residues. Per the germline V gene, CDR1 is SGHKS and CDR2 is YYEKEE (reference sequence). CDR3: CASSDDREGYGYTF. The CDR3 coding sequence is TGTGCCAGCAGCGACGACAGGGAGGGCTATGGCTACACCTTC. Full variable domain (rest looked up from reference TRBV5-5 and TRBJ1-2): DAGVTQSPTHLIKTRGQQVTLRCSPISGHKSVSWYQQVLGQGPQFIFQYYEKEERGRGNFPDRFSARQFPNYSSELNVNALLLGDSALYLCASSDDREGYGYTFGSGTRLTVV.

The chain is built from TRBV10-1 and TRBJ2-7, with 10 bases aligning to TRBD2. The CDR3 length is 18 residues. From germline, CDR1 is WNHNN and CDR2 SYGVQD (reference sequence). V trimming: 2 bases; J trimming: 3 bases; junction bases outside the gene matches: 13. The CDR3 spells CASSEPDISSGSGYEQYF. CDR3 sequence (DNA): TGCGCCAGCAGTGAGCCCGATATTTCTAGCGGGAGTGGCTACGAGCAGTACTTC.

This clonotype has more than one count but fewer than ten. This chain uses TRBV6-2 or TRBV6-3 with TRBJ2-5; D remains ambiguous. The germline gives CDR1 MNHEY, CDR2 SVGEGT. There are 13 residues in the CDR3. The V end lost 2 bases, the J end lost 5 bases, and 9 bases lay between the germline ends. CDR3 coding DNA: TGTGCCAGCAGTTACGCCTTGCTGGAGACCCAGTACTTC. Protein: CASSYALLETQYF.

This clonotype was counted once. This chain joins TRBV7-2 and TRBJ2-7, with D possibly being TRBD1 (6 bases). Trimming took off 6 bases at V and 1 base at J, with 16 bases between the two ends. CDR1 is SGHTA and CDR2 is FQGNSA in the germline V gene. The CDR3 runs 15 residues. CDR3 nucleotide sequence: TGTGCCAGCAGTCGCTTGGGACACCTGTCCTACGAGCAGTACTTC. Translated: CASSRLGHLSYEQYF.

This clonotype was recorded at least ten times. The rearrangement links TRBV28 to TRBJ2-1; 8 bases match TRBD2. V shed 5 bases, J shed 0 bases, and the junction held 6 bases outside the gene matches. CDR1 and CDR2 (germline): MDHEN, SYDVKM. CDR3 length: 16 residues. The CDR3, as DNA: TGTGCCAGCAGTCCCGGGGGGGCGGTCTCCTACAATGAGCAGTTCTTC. Its translation: CASSPGGAVSYNEQFF.

This clonotype was detected a few times. The rearrangement joins TRBV5-5 to TRBJ2-5; D unresolved. V lost 5 bases, J lost 0 bases, and 11 bases lay in between. The CDR3 sequence is 14 residues long. CDR1 is SGHKS and CDR2 is YYEKEE in the germline V gene (reference sequence). CDR3 in DNA: TGTGCCAGCAGGCCGACGATAGACCAAGAGACCCAGTACTTC. As protein: CASRPTIDQETQYF. Together with reference TRBV5-5 and TRBJ2-5, the CDR3 gives the full variable domain: DAGVTQSPTHLIKTRGQQVTLRCSPISGHKSVSWYQQVLGQGPQFIFQYYEKEERGRGNFPDRFSARQFPNYSSELNVNALLLGDSALYLCASRPTIDQETQYFGPGTRLLVL.

This clonotype was detected only a few times. The V call is TRBV5-1, the J call TRBJ2-3, with unresolved D. The CDR3 spans 13 residues. The germline V gene has CDR1 SGHRS and CDR2 YFSETQ. V was pared by 5 bases and J by 2 bases, with 9 bases between. CDR3 amino acids: CASRSSFTDTQYF. In DNA, the CDR3 is TGCGCCAGCAGGAGCTCTTTCACAGATACGCAGTATTTT.

V and J are TRBV4-2 and TRBJ2-3, with 8 bases identical to TRBD2. V was pared by 1 base and J by 0 bases, with 3 bases of the junction left unmatched. Germline loops: CDR1 LGHNA, CDR2 YNFKEQ. The CDR3 sequence is 16 residues long. In nucleotides, the CDR3 is TGTGCCAGCAGCCAAGCCACGGGGGGGAGCACAGATACGCAGTATTTT. Its protein product is CASSQATGGSTDTQYF.

This clonotype was seen just once. This may be a read error, as it is one base from a much larger clone. CDR3 nucleotide sequence: TGCGACAGCAGCCAGGACGACCTCAGTGAGCAGTTCTTC. This codes for CDSSQDDLSEQFF. This sequence joins TRBV4-1 and TRBJ2-1; D unresolved. CDR1 is MGHRA and CDR2 is YSYEKL in the germline V gene. The CDR3 has 13 residues.

A few counts support this clonotype. The chain has TRBV4-1 and TRBJ2-1, with 7 positions matching TRBD2. The CDR3 is 15 amino acids. With 2 bases clipped from V and 15 bases from J, the junction kept 16 bases outside the gene matches. Looked up from germline, CDR1 is MGHRA and CDR2 is YSYEKL. The CDR3, as DNA: TGCGCCAGCAGCCAACGGGGGGAACAGGTCGGCCCGCTGTTCTTC. This translates into CASSQRGEQVGPLFF.

V gene TRBV5-1 combines with J gene TRBJ2-1, with 8 bases that match TRBD2. V shed 6 bases, J shed 1 base, and the junction held 9 bases outside the gene matches. The germline V gene has CDR1 SGHRS and CDR2 YFSETQ. The CDR3 sequence is 16 residues long. CDR3: CASTNPASGSYNEQFF. CDR3 coding DNA: TGCGCCAGCACAAACCCCGCTAGCGGGTCCTACAATGAGCAGTTCTTC.

A few counts support this clonotype. The chain recombines TRBV12-3 or TRBV12-4 with TRBJ2-4, with D perhaps matching TRBD1 (6 bases). The CDR3 covers 16 residues. V shed 5 bases and J shed 1 base, with 15 bases lying between them. Here the CDR3 reads CASSILQGYAKNIQYF. Here the CDR3 DNA reads TGTGCCAGCAGTATACTACAGGGCTATGCCAAAAACATTCAGTACTTC.

Many counts were recorded for this clonotype. The chain joins TRBV5-1 to TRBJ2-7; D remains unclear. CDR3 size: 11 residues. V was cut by 0 bases and J by 6 bases, with 4 bases left in between. Germline CDR1 reads SGHRS; CDR2 reads YFSETQ. CDR3 coding DNA: TGCGCCAGCAGCTTGGGGGGCGAGCAGTACTTC. Translating it yields CASSLGGEQYF. The variable domain in full, completed from reference TRBV5-1 and TRBJ2-7, reads KAGVTQTPRYLIKTRGQQVTLSCSPISGHRSVSWYQQTPGQGLQFLFEYFSETQRNKGNFPGRFSGRQFSNSRSEMNVSTLELGDSALYLCASSLGGEQYFGPGTRLTVT.

This clonotype appeared a few times. The chain links TRBV18 to TRBJ1-3; D unclear. Germline V CDR1 and CDR2: KGHSH, LQKENI. The CDR3 has 16 amino acids. Deletions cut 5 bases from V and 2 bases from J, with 16 bases between. The CDR3 loop reads CASSRQSGLTGNTIYF. CDR3 DNA sequence: TGTGCCAGCTCAAGGCAGTCCGGACTTACTGGAAACACCATATATTTT.

The chain is built from TRBV6-5 and TRBJ2-1, with D unresolved. The germline V gene encodes CDR1 MNHEY and CDR2 SVGAGI. Trimming took off 3 bases at V and 8 bases at J, with 14 bases between the two ends. CDR3 size: 14 residues. The CDR3 spells CASSYPSPGHEQFF. DNA for the CDR3: TGTGCCAGCAGTTATCCTTCTCCCGGGCATGAGCAGTTCTTC.

The chain is built from TRBV20-1 and TRBJ2-5; a possible D gene is TRBD2 (5 bases). This CDR3 has 12 residues. Between the trimmed V and J ends, which lost 3 bases and 9 bases, there was a span of 14 bases. Germline V gives CDR1 DFQATT, CDR2 SNEGSKA (reference sequence). CDR3 in amino acids: CSASLSDQPQYF. The CDR3 nucleotides read TGCAGTGCTAGCCTTAGCGACCAGCCCCAGTACTTC.

The V gene is TRBV27, the J gene TRBJ1-1; 7 bases agree with TRBD1. Germline loops: CDR1 MNHEY, CDR2 SMNVEV (reference sequence). Trimming removed 5 bases from V and 3 bases from J; junction bases left unmatched: 6. The CDR3 sequence is 14 residues long. The CDR3: CASSTLGQYTEAFF. In nucleotides, the CDR3 is TGTGCCAGCAGTACTCTGGGACAGTACACTGAAGCTTTCTTT.

This clonotype was found a few times. V is TRBV12-3 or TRBV12-4 and J is TRBJ2-5; 11 bases line up with TRBD2. J gave up 5 bases and V 4 bases, and 3 bases lay outside the gene matches. CDR3 length equals 14 residues. The CDR3 sequence: CASSSTSGSETQYF. The CDR3 bases are TGTGCCAGCAGTTCCACTAGCGGGAGTGAGACCCAGTACTTC.

This clonotype was seen a handful of times. V and J are TRBV6-2 or TRBV6-3 and TRBJ1-5; D unclear. This CDR3 is built from 14 residues. In germline, CDR1 is MNHEY, CDR2 SVGEGT. V gave up 6 bases and J gave up 5 bases, with 14 bases separating them. The CDR3 region has the DNA TGTGCCAGCAGCTATCCCCACGATTATCAGCCCCAGCATTTT. It yields the protein CASSYPHDYQPQHF.

This clonotype was detected a few times. The chain has TRBV20-1 and TRBJ2-1; D is perhaps TRBD1 or TRBD2 (6 bases each). CDR1 is DFQATT, CDR2 SNEGSKA, per germline (reference sequence). The ends were cut back, 0 bases at V and 2 bases at J, with 11 bases in the middle. The CDR3 totals 15 residues. The CDR3 coding sequence is TGCAGTGCTAGAGACGGGGGCTTGCCCTACAATGAGCAGTTCTTC. Translated: CSARDGGLPYNEQFF.